Listed here is a single T cell receptor beta chain. Its antigen is as yet unknown. Some clones are missing from TCRdb's copy, which holds only in-frame ones; the method was immunoSEQ multiplex PCR. The table includes 100,000 to 110,000 clones, 87% detected once. The data originate from a study of T cell responses to AZD1222 COVID-19 vaccine. Study overall: Combined were second doses at about 4 or about 12 weeks.

Study-level points and caveats: Without day 14 samples, only post-peak T cell repertoires were studied.

The sample in question was peripheral blood, obtained on day 0 of AZD1222 vaccination. The TCR sequence derives from an adult in good health.

CDR3 bases: TGCGCCAGCAGCTTGAGGTCTACAGGGATCACAGATACGCAGTATTTT. Protein: CASSLRSTGITDTQYF. The V gene is TRBV5-1, the J gene TRBJ2-3; D perhaps matches TRBD1 (6 bases). The CDR3 is 16 amino acids. Trimming took off 1 base at V and 2 bases at J, with 14 bases between the two ends. CDR1 and CDR2 from the germline V gene are SGHRS and YFSETQ.